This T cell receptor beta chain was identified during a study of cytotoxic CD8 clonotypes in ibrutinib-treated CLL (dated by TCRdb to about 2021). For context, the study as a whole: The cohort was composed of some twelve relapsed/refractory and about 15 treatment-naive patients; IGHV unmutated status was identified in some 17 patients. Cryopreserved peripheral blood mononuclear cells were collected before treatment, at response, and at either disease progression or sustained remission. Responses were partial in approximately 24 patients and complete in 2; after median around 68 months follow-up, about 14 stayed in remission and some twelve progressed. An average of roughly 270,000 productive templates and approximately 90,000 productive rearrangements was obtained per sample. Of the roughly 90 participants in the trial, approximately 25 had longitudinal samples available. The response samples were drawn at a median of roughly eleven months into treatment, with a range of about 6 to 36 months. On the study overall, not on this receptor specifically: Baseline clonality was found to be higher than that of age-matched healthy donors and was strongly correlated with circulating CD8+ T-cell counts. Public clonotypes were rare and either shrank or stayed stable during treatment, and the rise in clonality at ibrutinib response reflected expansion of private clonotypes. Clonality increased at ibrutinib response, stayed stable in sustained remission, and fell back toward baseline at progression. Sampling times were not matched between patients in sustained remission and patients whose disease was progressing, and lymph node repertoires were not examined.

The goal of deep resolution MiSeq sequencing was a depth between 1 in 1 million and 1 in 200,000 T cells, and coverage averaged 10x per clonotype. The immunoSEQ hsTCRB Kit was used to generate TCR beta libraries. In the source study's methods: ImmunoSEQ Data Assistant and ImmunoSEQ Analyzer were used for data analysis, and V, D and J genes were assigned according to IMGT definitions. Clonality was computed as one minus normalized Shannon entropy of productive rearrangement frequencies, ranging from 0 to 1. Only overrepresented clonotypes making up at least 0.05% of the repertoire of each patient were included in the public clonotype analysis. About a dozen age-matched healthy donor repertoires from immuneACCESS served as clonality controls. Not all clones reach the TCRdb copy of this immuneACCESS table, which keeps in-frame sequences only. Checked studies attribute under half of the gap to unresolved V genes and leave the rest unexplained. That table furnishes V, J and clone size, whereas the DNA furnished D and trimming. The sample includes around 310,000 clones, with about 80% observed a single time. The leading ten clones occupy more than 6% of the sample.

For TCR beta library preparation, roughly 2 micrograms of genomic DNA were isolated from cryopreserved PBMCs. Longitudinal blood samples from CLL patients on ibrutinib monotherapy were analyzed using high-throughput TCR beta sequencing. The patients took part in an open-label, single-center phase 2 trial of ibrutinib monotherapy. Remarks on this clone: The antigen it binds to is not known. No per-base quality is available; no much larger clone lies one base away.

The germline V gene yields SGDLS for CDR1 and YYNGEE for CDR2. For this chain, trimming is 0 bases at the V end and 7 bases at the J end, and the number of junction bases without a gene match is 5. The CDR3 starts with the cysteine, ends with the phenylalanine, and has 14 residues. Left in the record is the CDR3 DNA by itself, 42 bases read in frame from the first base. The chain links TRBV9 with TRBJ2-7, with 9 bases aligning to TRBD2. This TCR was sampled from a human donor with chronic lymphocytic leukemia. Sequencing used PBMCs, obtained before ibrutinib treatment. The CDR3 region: CASSVGGGRGEQYF. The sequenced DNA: TGTGCCAGCAGCGTAGGAGGCGGGAGGGGTGAGCAGTACTTC.